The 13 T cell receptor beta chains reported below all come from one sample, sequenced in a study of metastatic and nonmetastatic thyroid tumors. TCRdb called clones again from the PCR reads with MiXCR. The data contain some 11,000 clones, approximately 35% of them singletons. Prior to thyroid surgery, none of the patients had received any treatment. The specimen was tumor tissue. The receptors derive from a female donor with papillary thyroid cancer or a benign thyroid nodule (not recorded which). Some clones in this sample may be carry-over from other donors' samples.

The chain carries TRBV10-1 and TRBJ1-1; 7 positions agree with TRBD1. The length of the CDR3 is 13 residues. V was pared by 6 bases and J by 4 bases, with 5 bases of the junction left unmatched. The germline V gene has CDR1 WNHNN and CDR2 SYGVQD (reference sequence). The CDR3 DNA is TGCGCCAGCAGCAAGACAGGGATCACTGAAGCTTTCTTT. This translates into CASSKTGITEAFF.

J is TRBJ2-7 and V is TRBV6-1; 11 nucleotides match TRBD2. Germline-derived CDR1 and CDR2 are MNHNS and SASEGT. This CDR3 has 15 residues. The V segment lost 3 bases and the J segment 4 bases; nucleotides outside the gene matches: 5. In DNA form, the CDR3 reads TGTGCCAGCAGTGACTTAGCGGGAGGGCCTTACGAGCAGTACTTC. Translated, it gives CASSDLAGGPYEQYF.

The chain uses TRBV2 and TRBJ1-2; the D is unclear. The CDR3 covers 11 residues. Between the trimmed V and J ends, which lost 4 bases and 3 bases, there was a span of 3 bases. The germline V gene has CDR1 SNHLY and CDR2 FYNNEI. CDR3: CASSVHYGYTF. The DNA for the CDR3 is TGTGCCAGCAGTGTACACTATGGCTACACCTTC.

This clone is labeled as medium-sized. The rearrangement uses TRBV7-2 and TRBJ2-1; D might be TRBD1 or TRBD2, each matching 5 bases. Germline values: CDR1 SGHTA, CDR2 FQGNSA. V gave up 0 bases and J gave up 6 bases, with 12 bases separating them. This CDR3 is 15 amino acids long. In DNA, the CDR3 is TGTGCCAGCAGCTTAGCGGGGGTAGTTTTCAATGAGCAGTTCTTC. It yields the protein CASSLAGVVFNEQFF.

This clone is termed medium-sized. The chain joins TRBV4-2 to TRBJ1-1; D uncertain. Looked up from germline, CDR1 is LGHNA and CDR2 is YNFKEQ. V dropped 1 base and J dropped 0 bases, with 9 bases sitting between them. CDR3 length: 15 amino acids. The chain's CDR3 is CASSQASTMNTEAFF. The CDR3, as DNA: TGTGCCAGCAGCCAAGCCTCAACTATGAACACTGAAGCTTTCTTT.

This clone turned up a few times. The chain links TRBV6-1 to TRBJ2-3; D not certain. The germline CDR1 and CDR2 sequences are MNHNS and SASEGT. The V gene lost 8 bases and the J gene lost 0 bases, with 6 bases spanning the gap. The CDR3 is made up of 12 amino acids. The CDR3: CASSESTDTQYF. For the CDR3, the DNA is TGTGCCAGCTCGGAGAGCACAGATACGCAGTATTTT.

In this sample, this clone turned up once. CDR3 residues: CSASGTGQSYEQYF. CDR3 bases: TGCAGTGCTAGTGGGACAGGGCAGTCCTACGAGCAGTACTTC. The chain uses TRBV20-1 and TRBJ2-7, with 9 bases aligning to TRBD1. The CDR3 loop spans 14 amino acids. The germline gives CDR1 DFQATT, CDR2 SNEGSKA (reference sequence). Unmatched junction bases numbered 4, after V lost 3 bases and J lost 1 base.

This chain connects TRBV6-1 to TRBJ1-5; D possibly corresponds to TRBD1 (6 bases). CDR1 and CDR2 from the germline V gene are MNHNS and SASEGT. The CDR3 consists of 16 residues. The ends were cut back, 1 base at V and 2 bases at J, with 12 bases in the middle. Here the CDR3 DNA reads TGTGCCAGCAGTGAAGAGTGGGCAGGGGGCAATCAGCCCCAGCATTTT. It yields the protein CASSEEWAGGNQPQHF.

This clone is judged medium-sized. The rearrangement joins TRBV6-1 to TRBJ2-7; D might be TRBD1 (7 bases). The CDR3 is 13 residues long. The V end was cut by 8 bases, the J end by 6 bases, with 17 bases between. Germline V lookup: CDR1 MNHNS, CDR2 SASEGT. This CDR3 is CASARGVDSEQYF. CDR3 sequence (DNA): TGTGCCAGCGCCAGGGGGGTGGATAGCGAGCAGTACTTC.

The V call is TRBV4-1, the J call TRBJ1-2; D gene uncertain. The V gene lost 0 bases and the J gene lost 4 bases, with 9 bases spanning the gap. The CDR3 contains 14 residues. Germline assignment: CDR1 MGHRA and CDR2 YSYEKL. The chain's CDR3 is CASSQEPYLYGYTF. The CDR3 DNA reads TGCGCCAGCAGCCAAGAGCCGTATCTCTATGGCTACACCTTC.

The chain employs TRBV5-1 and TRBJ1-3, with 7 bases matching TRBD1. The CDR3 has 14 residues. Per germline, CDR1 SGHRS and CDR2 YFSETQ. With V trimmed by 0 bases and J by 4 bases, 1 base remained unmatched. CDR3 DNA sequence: TGCGCCAGCAGCTTGGGGGACAGCGGAAACACCATATATTTT. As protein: CASSLGDSGNTIYF.

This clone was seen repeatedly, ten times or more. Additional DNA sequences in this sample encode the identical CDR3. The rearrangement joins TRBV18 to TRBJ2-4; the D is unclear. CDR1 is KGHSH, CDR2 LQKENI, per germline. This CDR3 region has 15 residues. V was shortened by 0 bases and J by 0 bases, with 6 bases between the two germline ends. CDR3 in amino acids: CASSPPGLAKNIQYF. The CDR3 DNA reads TGTGCCAGCTCACCACCGGGTCTAGCCAAAAACATTCAGTACTTC.

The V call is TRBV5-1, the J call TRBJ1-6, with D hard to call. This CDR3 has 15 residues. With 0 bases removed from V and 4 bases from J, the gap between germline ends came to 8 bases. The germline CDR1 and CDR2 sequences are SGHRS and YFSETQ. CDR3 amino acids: CASSLEGGYNSPLHF. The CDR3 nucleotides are TGCGCCAGCAGCTTGGAGGGCGGGTATAATTCACCCCTCCACTTT. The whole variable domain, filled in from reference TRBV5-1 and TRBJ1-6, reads KAGVTQTPRYLIKTRGQQVTLSCSPISGHRSVSWYQQTPGQGLQFLFEYFSETQRNKGNFPGRFSGRQFSNSRSEMNVSTLELGDSALYLCASSLEGGYNSPLHFGNGTRLTVT.